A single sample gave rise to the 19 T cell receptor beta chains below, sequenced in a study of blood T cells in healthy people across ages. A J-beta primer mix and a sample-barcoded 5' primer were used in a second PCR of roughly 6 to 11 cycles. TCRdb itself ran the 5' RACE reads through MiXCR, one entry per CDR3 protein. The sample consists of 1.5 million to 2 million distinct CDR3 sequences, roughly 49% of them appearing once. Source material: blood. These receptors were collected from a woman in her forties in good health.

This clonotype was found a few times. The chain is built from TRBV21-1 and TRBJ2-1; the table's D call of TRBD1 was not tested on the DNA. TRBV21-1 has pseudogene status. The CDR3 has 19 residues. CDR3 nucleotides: TGTGCCAGAGGGGACCAAGACAGGTACTATCCCCGTCGGGCCAATGAGCAGTTCTTC. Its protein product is CARGDQDRYYPRRANEQFF.

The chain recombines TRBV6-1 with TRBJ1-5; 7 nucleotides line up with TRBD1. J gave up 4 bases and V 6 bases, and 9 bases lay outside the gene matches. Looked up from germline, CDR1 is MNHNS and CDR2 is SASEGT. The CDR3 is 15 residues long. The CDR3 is CASRVIRDSNQPQHF. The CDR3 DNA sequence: TGTGCCAGCAGAGTAATCCGGGACAGTAATCAGCCCCAGCATTTT.

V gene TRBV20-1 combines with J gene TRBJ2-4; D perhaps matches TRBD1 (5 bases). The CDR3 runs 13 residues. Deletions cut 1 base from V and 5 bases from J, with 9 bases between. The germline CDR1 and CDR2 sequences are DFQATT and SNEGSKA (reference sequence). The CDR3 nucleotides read TGCAGTGCTAGAGGCAGGGCCGAAAACATTCAGTACTTC. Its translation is CSARGRAENIQYF.

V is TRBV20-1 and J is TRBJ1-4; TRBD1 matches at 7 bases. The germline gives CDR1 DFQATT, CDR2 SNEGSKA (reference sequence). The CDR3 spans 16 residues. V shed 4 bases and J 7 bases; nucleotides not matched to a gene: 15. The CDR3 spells CSATPPRQGAGEKLFF. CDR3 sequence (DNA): TGCAGTGCTACTCCACCCAGACAGGGCGCAGGTGAAAAACTGTTTTTT.

CDR3 sequence reads: CASSGQGTVHNSYEQYF. Written as DNA, the CDR3 is TGTGCCAGCAGTGGACAGGGGACTGTCCATAACTCCTACGAGCAGTACTTC. The genes are TRBV6-4 and TRBJ2-7; 8 bases fit TRBD1. Per germline, CDR1 MRHNA and CDR2 SNTAGT. The trim removed 4 bases at V and 0 bases at J, leaving 11 bases unmatched. CDR3 length: 17 residues.

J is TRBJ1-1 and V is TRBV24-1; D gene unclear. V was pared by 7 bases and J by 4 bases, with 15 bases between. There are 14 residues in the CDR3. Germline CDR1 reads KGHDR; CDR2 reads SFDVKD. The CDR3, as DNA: TGTGCCACCAGGGACCCGGGGTATGGCACTGAAGCTTTCTTT. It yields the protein CATRDPGYGTEAFF.

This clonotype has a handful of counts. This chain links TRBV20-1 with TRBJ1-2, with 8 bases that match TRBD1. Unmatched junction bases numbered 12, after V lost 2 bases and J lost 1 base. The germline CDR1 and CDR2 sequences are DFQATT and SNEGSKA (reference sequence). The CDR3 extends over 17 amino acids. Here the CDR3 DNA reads TGCAGTGCTAGAATGCTCAGGGGGCGAACCATTAACTATGGCTACACCTTC. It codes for CSARMLRGRTINYGYTF.

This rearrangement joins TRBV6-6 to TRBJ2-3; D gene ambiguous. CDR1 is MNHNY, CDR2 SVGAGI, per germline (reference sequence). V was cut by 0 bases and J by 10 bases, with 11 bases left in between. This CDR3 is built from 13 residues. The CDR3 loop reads CASSYSVALAQYF. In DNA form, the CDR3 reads TGTGCCAGCAGTTACTCAGTAGCTTTGGCGCAGTATTTT.

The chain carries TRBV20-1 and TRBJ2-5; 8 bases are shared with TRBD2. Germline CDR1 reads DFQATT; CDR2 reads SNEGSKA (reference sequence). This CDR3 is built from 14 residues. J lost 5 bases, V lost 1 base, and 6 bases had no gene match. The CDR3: CSARGSGGLETQYF. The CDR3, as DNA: TGCAGTGCTAGAGGGAGCGGGGGCTTGGAGACCCAGTACTTC.

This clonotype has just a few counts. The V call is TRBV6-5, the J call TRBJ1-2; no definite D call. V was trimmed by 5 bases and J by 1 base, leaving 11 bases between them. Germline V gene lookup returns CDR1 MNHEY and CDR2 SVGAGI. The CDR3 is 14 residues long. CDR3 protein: CASSPLRFNYGYTF. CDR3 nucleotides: TGTGCCAGCAGTCCCCTACGGTTTAACTATGGCTACACCTTC.

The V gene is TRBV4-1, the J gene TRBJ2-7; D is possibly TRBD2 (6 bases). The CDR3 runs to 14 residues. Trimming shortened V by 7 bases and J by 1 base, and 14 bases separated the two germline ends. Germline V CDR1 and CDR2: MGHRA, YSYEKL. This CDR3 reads CASNQGGLSYEQYF. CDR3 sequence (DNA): TGCGCCAGCAACCAGGGAGGCCTTTCCTACGAGCAGTACTTC.

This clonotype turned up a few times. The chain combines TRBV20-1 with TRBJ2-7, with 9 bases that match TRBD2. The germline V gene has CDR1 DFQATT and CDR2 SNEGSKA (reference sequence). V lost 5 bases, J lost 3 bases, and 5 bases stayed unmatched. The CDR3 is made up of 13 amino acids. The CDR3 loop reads CSARLAAVYEQYF. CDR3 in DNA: TGCAGTGCTCGACTAGCGGCCGTCTACGAGCAGTACTTC.

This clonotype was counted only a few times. CDR3 bases: TGTGCCAGCCGCCAAGGTACAATGGACCAAGAGACCCAGTACTTC. Encoded protein: CASRQGTMDQETQYF. V and J are TRBV28 and TRBJ2-5; D unclear. The CDR3 runs 15 residues. The ends were cut back, 8 bases at V and 0 bases at J, with 16 bases in the middle. Germline-derived CDR1 and CDR2 are MDHEN and SYDVKM.

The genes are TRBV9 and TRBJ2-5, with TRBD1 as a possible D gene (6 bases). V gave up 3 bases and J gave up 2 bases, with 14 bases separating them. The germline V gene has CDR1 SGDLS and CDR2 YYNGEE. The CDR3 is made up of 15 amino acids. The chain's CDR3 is CASSAVGQLQETQYF. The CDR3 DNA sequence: TGTGCCAGCAGCGCCGTAGGACAGCTTCAAGAGACCCAGTACTTC.

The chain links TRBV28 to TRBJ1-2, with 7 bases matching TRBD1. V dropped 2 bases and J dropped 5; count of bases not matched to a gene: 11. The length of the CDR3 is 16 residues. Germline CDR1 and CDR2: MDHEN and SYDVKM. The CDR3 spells CASSLRTGSLRYGYTF. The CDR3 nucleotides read TGTGCCAGCAGTTTACGGACAGGCTCCTTACGGTATGGCTACACCTTC.

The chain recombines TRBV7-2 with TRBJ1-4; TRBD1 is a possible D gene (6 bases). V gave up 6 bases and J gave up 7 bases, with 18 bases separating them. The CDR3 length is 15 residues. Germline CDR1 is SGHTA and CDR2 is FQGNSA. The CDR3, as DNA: TGTGCCAGCAGTTCCTTGGGGGGCGCGAGTGAAAAACTGTTTTTT. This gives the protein CASSSLGGASEKLFF.

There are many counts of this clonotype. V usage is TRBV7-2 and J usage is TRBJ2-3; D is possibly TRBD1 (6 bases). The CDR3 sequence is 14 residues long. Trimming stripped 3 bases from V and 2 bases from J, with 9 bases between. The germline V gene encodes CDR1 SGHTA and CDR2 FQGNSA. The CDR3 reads CASSLDSFTDTQYF. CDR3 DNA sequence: TGTGCCAGCAGCTTGGACAGTTTCACAGATACGCAGTATTTT.

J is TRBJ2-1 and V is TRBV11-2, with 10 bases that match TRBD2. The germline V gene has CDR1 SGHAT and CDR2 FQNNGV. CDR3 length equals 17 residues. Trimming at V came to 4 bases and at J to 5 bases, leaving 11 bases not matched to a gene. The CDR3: CASSYKSGGAIHNEQFF. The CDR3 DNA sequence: TGTGCCAGCAGCTACAAAAGCGGGGGGGCAATCCACAATGAGCAGTTCTTC.

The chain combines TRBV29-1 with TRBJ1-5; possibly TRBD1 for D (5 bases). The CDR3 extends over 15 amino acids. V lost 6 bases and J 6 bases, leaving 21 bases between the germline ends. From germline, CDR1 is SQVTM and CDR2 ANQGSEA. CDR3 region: CSVGAGTGGGQPQHF. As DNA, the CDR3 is TGCAGCGTCGGGGCCGGAACAGGCGGGGGTCAGCCCCAGCATTTT.